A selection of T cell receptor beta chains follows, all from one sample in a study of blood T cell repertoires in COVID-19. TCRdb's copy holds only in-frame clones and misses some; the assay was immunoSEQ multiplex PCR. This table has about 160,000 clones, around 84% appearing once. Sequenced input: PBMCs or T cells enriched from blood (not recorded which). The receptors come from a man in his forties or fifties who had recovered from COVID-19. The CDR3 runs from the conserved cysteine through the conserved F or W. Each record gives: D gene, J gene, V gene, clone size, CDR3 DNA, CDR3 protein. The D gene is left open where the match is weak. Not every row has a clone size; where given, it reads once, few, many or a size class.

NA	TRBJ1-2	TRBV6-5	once	TGTGCCAGCAGTTACGCGGGGAGTTATGGCTACACCTTC	CASSYAGSYGYTF
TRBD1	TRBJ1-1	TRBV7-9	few	TGTGCCAGCAGCTCCGGGACAGGGGGTCTTTTAGGGGGTGAAGCTTTCTTT	CASSSGTGGLLGGEAFF
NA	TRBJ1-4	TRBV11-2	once	TGTGCCAGCAGCCAACTAGGGGAAAAACTGTTTTTT	CASSQLGEKLFF
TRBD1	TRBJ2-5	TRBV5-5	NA	TGTGCCAGCAGCTCGGGACAGGGGATTCCCTCACAAGAGACCCAGTACTTC	CASSSGQGIPSQETQYF
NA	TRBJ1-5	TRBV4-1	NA	TGCGCCAGCAGCCAAGATCCGTACAATCAGCCCCAGCATTTT	CASSQDPYNQPQHF
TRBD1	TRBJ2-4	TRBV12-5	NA	TGTGCTAGTGGAGGGGGACAGGCGTCTTTCAAAAACATTCAGTACTTC	CASGGGQASFKNIQYF
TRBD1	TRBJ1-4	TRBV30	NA	TGTGCCTGTACGCTGACAGGGGGTGTTGCAACTAATGAAAAACTGTTTTTT	CACTLTGGVATNEKLFF
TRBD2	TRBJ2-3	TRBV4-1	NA	TGCGCCAGCAGCCAAGTAGCGGGACAACGCACAGATACGCAGTATTTT	CASSQVAGQRTDTQYF
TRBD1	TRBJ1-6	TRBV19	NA	TGTGCCAGTAGTATGATTGGGACAGGTAATTCACCCCTCCACTTT	CASSMIGTGNSPLHF
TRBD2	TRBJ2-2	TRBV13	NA	TGTGCCAGCACCCGACCTGGGGGGGCGAACACCGGGGAGCTGTTTTTT	CASTRPGGANTGELFF
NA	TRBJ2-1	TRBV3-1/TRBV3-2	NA	TGTGCCAGCACCAAAGGGGTGGCGACCTACAATGAGCAGTTCTTC	CASTKGVATYNEQFF
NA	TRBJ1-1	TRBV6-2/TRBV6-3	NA	TGTGCCAGCAGTTACAACATTCCGTCCGCTGAAGCTTTCTTT	CASSYNIPSAEAFF
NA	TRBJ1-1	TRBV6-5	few	TGTGCCAGCGAACGAGGACCCCGAGGGACTGAAGCTTTCTTT	CASERGPRGTEAFF
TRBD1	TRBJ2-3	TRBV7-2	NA	TGTGCCAGCAGCAACCAACAGGGGGCTGGAGATACGCAGTATTTT	CASSNQQGAGDTQYF
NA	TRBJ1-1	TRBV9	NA	TGTGCCAGCAGCGTAGTACAAACGGGTTGGAACACTGAAGCTTTCTTT	CASSVVQTGWNTEAFF
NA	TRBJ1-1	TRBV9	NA	TGTGCCAGCAGCGCAACGCAGGGATTGGGAACTGAAGCTTTCTTT	CASSATQGLGTEAFF
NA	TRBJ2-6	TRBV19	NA	TGTGCCAGTTGCCCCGGTTGGAGGGACTCTGGGGCCAACGTCCTGACTTTC	CASCPGWRDSGANVLTF
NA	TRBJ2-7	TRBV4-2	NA	TGTGCCAGCAGCCAAAGCCGGGGATCCTACGAGCAGTACTTC	CASSQSRGSYEQYF
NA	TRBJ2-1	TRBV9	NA	TGTGCCAGCAGCTCCCAAGCGTTTGAGCAGTTCTTC	CASSSQAFEQFF
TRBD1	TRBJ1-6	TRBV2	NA	TGTGCCTCAGCCCGGGACAGGGGTAATTCACCCCTCCACTTT	CASARDRGNSPLHF
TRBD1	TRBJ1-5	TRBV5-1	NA	TGCGCCAGCAGCTACGGGACAGGGGAACAGGGTCAGCCCCAGCATTTT	CASSYGTGEQGQPQHF
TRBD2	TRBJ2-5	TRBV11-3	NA	TGTGCCAGCAGCTCGGGACTAGCGGAAGAGACCCAGTACTTC	CASSSGLAEETQYF
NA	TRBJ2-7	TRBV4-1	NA	TGCGCCAGCAGCCAAGTGAGGAGCTCCTACGAGCAGTACTTC	CASSQVRSSYEQYF
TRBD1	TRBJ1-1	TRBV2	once	TGTGCCAGCAGCCGACAGGGGGAGAGGGGCACTGAAGCTTTCTTT	CASSRQGERGTEAFF
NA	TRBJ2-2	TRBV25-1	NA	TGTGCCAGCAGCCAACAGGGGAACACCGGGGAGCTGTTTTTT	CASSQQGNTGELFF
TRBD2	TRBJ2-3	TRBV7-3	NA	TGTGCCAGCAGCTCAGCGGGGGACGACACAGATACGCAGTATTTT	CASSSAGDDTDTQYF
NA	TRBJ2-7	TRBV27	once	TGTGCCAGCAGTTTCGGCAGGGGCTACGAGCAGTACTTC	CASSFGRGYEQYF
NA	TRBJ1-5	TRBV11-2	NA	TGTGCCAGCAGCTTAGGGACAGATCAGCCCCAGCATTTT	CASSLGTDQPQHF
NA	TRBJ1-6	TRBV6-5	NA	TGTGCCAGCAGTTGGACGCTGCAGGGCCATTCACCCCTCCACTTT	CASSWTLQGHSPLHF
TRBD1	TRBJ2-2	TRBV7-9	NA	TGTGCCAGCAGCTCCTACAAAACAGGACAGGGGACCGGGGAGCTGTTTTTT	CASSSYKTGQGTGELFF
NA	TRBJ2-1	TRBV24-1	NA	TGTGCCACCAGTGATTCGAGGTCGGATGAGCAGTTCTTC	CATSDSRSDEQFF
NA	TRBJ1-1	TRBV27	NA	TGTGCCAGCAGTTTATACAGCTCGAACACTGAAGCTTTCTTT	CASSLYSSNTEAFF
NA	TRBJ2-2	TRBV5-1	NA	TGCGCCAGCAGCGGAGGGACCGGGAACACCGGGGAGCTGTTTTTT	CASSGGTGNTGELFF
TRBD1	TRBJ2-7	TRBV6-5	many	TGTGCCAGCAGTCGGGACAGCATTTACGAGCAGTACTTC	CASSRDSIYEQYF
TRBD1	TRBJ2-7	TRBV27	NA	TGTGCCAGCAAACGTTGGACAGGGAGCTCCTACGAGCAGTACTTC	CASKRWTGSSYEQYF
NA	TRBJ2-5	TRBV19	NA	TGTGCCAGTAGTAGACACCAGCAAGAGACCCAGTACTTC	CASSRHQQETQYF
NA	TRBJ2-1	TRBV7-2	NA	TGTGCCAGCAGCCGCGGGACCCACAATGAGCAGTTCTTC	CASSRGTHNEQFF
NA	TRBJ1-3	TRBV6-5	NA	TGTGCCAGCAGTCCCCAGGACAGTCGTGGAAACACCATATATTTT	CASSPQDSRGNTIYF
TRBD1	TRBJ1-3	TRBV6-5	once	TGTGCCAGCAGTTATGCCCTCGGACAGGGTGGAAACACCATATATTTT	CASSYALGQGGNTIYF
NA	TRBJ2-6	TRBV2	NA	TGTGCCAGCACACTGAGCTCTGGGGCCAACGTCCTGACTTTC	CASTLSSGANVLTF
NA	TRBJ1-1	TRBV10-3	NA	TGTGCCATCAGTGAGTCGCGGACTGAAGCTTTCTTT	CAISESRTEAFF